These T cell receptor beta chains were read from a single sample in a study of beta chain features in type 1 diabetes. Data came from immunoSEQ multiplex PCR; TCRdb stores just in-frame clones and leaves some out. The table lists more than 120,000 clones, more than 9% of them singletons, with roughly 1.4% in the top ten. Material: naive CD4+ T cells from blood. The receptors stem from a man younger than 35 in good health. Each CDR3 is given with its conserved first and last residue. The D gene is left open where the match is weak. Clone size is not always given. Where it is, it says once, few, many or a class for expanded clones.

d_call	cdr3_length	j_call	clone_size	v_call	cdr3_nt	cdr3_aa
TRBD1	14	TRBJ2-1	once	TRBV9	TGTGCCAGCAGCCCCGGACAGGGAAACAATGAGCAGTTCTTC	CASSPGQGNNEQFF
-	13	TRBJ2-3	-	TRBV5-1	TGCGCCAGCAGCTTGGTAGGGGCAGATACGCAGTATTTT	CASSLVGADTQYF
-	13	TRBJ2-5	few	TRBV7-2	TGTGCCAGCAGCTTAATCAGGGAAGAGACCCAGTACTTC	CASSLIREETQYF
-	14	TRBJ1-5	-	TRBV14	TGTGCCAGCAGCCAATCGACATCAAATCAGCCCCAGCATTTT	CASSQSTSNQPQHF
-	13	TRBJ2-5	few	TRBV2	TGTGCCAGCTCGGGTCAAATCCAAGAGACCCAGTACTTC	CASSGQIQETQYF
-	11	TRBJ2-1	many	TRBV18	TGTGCCAGCTCACCCAACAATGAGCAGTTCTTC	CASSPNNEQFF
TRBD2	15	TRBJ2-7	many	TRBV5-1	TGCGCCAGCAGCACACTAGCGGGGACCTCCTACGAGCAGTACTTC	CASSTLAGTSYEQYF
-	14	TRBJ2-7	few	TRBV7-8	TGTGCCAGCAGCTTGGATAGGGGTTCGTACGAGCAGTACTTC	CASSLDRGSYEQYF
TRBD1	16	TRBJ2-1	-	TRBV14	TGTGCCAGCAGCCACGGTGGACAGGGCGTTTACAATGAGCAGTTCTTC	CASSHGGQGVYNEQFF
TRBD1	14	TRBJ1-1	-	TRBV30	TGTGCCTGGACCCGGGACAGGGTGGGGGCTGAAGCTTTCTTT	CAWTRDRVGAEAFF
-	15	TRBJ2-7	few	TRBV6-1	TGTGCCAGCAGTGAAGCGTTGGCCAGGACCTACGAGCAGTACTTC	CASSEALARTYEQYF
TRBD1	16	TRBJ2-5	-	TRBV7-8	TGTGCCAGCAGCTTAGACACAGGGGGGTACCAAGAGACCCAGTACTTC	CASSLDTGGYQETQYF
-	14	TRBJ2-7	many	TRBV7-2	TGTGCCAGCAGCTTAGACAGATCCTCCTCCGAGCAGTACTTC	CASSLDRSSSEQYF
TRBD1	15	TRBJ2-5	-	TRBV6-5	TGTGCCAGCAGCCGCAGGACAGGGAGCCAAGAGACCCAGTACTTC	CASSRRTGSQETQYF
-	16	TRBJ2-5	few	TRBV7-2	TGTGCCAGCAGCTTATTCAGGGGGGACTTAGAGACGGCCCAGTACTTC	CASSLFRGDLETAQYF
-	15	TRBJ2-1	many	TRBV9	TGTGCCAGCAGCGTAGGCCTTTGGGAGAGAGATGAGCAGTTCTTC	CASSVGLWERDEQFF
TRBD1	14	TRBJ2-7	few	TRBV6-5	TGTGCCAGCGGTGGACAGGGGGCCTCCTACGAGCAGTACTTC	CASGGQGASYEQYF
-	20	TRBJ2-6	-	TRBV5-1	TGCGCCAGCAGCTTATCAAGTACTGGCCAAGGGGGGGCTGGGGCCAACGTCCTGACTTTC	CASSLSSTGQGGAGANVLTF
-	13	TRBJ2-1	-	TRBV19	TGTGCCAGTAGTAACAGGTACTACAATGAGCAGTTCTTC	CASSNRYYNEQFF
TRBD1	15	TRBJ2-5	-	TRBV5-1	TGCGCCAGCAGCTCCGGGACAGGGGGGCAAGAGACCCAGTACTTC	CASSSGTGGQETQYF
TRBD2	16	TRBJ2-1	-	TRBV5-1	TGCGCCAGCAGCTTATTTGGACCCCCCGGGGGGAGTGAGCAGTTCTTC	CASSLFGPPGGSEQFF
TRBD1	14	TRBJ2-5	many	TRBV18	TGTGCCAGCTTACCGGACAGGTCCCAAGAGACCCAGTACTTC	CASLPDRSQETQYF
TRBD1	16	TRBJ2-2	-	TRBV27	TGTGCCAGCAGTTACCGGACAGGGGGCGGAACCGGGGAGCTGTTTTTT	CASSYRTGGGTGELFF
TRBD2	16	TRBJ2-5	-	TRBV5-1	TGCGCCAGCAGCTTGGTTTCTAGCGGGGGGCAAGAGACCCAGTACTTC	CASSLVSSGGQETQYF
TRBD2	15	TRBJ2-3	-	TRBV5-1	TGCGCCAGCAGCGCCTTAGCGGGGGCGTTAGATACGCAGTATTTT	CASSALAGALDTQYF
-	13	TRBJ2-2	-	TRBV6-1	TGTGCCAGCAGTGCACACGAGGCCGGGGAGCTGTTTTTT	CASSAHEAGELFF
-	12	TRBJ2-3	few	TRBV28	TGTGCCAGCCGTCAAGCGCCAGATACGCAGTATTTT	CASRQAPDTQYF
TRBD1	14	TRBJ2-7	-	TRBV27	TGTGCCAGCAGTTCCCGGGACAGGACCTACGAGCAGTACTTC	CASSSRDRTYEQYF
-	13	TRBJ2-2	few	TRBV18	TGTGCCAGCTCACCAGGGAGCCCCGGGGAGCTGTTTTTT	CASSPGSPGELFF
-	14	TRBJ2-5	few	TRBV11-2	TGTGCCAGCAGCTTAGGGACAGACCAAGAGACCCAGTACTTC	CASSLGTDQETQYF
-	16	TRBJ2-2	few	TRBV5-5	TGTGCCAGCAGTTATGAGACAGGCACGAACACCGGGGAGCTGTTTTTT	CASSYETGTNTGELFF
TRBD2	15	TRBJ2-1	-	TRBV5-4	TGTGCCAGCAGCTTGTGGCTAGCGGGGAGCAATGAGCAGTTCTTC	CASSLWLAGSNEQFF
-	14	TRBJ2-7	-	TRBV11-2	TGTGCCAGCAGTATCGACAGCTTGATTTACGAGCAGTACTTC	CASSIDSLIYEQYF
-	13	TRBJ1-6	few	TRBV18	TGTGCCAGCTCACCCCGGACAGATTCACCCCTCCACTTT	CASSPRTDSPLHF
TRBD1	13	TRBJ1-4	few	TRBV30	TGTGCCTGGACCGGGACAGAGAATGAAAAACTGTTTTTT	CAWTGTENEKLFF
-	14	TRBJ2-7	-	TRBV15	TGTGCCACCAGCAGAGAGAGATTCTCCTACGAGCAGTACTTC	CATSRERFSYEQYF
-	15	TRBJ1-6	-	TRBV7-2	TGTGCCAGCAGTTCTCGGGGTACCTATAATTCACCCCTCCACTTT	CASSSRGTYNSPLHF
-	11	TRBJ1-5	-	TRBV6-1	TGTGCCAGCGCAGGCAATCAGCCCCAGCATTTT	CASAGNQPQHF
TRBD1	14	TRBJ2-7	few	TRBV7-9	TGTGCCAGCAGCTCGGTGGACAGGTCCTACGAGCAGTACTTC	CASSSVDRSYEQYF
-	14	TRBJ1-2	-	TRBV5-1	TGCGCCAGCAGCAGAACAGGGCTTAACTATGGCTACACCTTC	CASSRTGLNYGYTF
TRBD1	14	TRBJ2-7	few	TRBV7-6	TGTGCCAGCAGCCTTAGACAGGGCAACTACGAGCAGTACTTC	CASSLRQGNYEQYF
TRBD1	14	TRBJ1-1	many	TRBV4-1	TGCGCCAGCAGCCAGGGACAGGGGTATGCTGAAGCTTTCTTT	CASSQGQGYAEAFF
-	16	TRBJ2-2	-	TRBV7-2	TGTGCCAGCAGCTTAATAGGAGGGATGAACACCGGGGAGCTGTTTTTT	CASSLIGGMNTGELFF
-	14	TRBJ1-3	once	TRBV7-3	TGTGCCAGCAGCCCCGGGGGGCCTGGAAACACCATATATTTT	CASSPGGPGNTIYF
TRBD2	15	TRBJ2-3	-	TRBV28	TGTGCCAGCAGTTTTTCTAGCGGGGAGATAGATACGCAGTATTTT	CASSFSSGEIDTQYF
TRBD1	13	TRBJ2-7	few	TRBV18	TGTGCCAGCTCACTGGGACAGCAATACGAGCAGTACTTC	CASSLGQQYEQYF
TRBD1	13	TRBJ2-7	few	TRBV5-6	TGTGCCAGCAGCTGGGGGGACAGGGCGGGGCAGTACTTC	CASSWGDRAGQYF